This TCR beta chain is drawn from a study of graft-versus-host responses after intestinal transplantation. Looking at the study overall: All recipients were given anti-thymocyte globulin induction, and tacrolimus and steroids were then administered for three to four years.

Using immunoSEQ multiplex PCR, the repertoire was profiled, and TCRdb retains in-frame clones only, with some absent. The table lists some 130,000 clones, roughly 95% of them singletons, with more than 3% in the top ten. Study findings and constraints: Recipient bone marrow held GvH clones, some seen earlier in ileum or blood.

Turning to this clone: Its antigen remains unidentified.

Germline CDR1 MGHRA, CDR2 YSYEKL. V shed 1 base and J shed 11 bases, with 9 bases lying between them. The CDR3 has 13 residues. The material was unstimulated CD8+ T cells sorted from spleen or lymph node cells, obtained before intestinal transplant. V usage is TRBV4-1 and J usage is TRBJ1-6, with unresolved D. The clonotype was recovered from a human donor who received an intestinal transplant. The CDR3 nucleotides read TGCGCCAGCAGCCAAGTTCCCCATGCACCCCTCCACTTT. As protein: CASSQVPHAPLHF.